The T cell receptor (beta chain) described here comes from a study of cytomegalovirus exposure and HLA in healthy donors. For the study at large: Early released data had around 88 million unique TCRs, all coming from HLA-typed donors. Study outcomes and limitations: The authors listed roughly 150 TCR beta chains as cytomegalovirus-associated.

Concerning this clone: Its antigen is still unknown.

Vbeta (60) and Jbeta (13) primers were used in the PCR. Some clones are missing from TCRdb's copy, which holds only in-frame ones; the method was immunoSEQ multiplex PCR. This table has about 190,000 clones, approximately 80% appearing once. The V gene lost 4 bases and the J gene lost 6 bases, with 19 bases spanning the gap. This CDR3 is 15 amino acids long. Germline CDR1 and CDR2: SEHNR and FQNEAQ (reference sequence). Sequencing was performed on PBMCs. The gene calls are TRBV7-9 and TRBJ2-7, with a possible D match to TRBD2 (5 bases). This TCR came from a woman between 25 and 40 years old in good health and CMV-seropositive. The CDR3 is CASSSSAGTVVEQYF. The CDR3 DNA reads TGTGCCAGCAGCTCTTCGGCGGGTACAGTTGTCGAGCAGTACTTC.